One and the same sample provided the 17 T cell receptor beta chains below, sequenced in a study of blood T cell repertoires in COVID-19. Profiled with immunoSEQ multiplex PCR; TCRdb holds only in-frame clones, not every one. The sample consists of 140,000 or so clones, around 87% of them appearing once. Sequenced sample: PBMCs or T cells enriched from blood (not recorded which). All receptors derive from a man aged 60 to 75 who had recovered from COVID-19.

The chain employs TRBV7-2 and TRBJ2-3; TRBD2 matches at 8 bases. The CDR3 extends over 15 amino acids. Germline V gene lookup returns CDR1 SGHTA and CDR2 FQGNSA. With 6 bases clipped from V and 14 bases from J, the junction kept 19 bases outside the gene matches. CDR3 bases: TGTGCCAGCAGACCGCAAGCGGGAGTTGGGGACGATTGGTATTTT. Amino acid sequence: CASRPQAGVGDDWYF. Looking up the rest from reference TRBV7-2 and TRBJ2-3 gives the full variable domain: GAGVSQSPSNKVTEKGKDVELRCDPISGHTALYWYRQSLGQGLEFLIYFQGNSAPDKSGLPSDRFSAERTGGSVSTLTIQRTQQEDSAVYLCASRPQAGVGDDWYFGPGTRLTVL.

This rearrangement joins TRBV4-1 to TRBJ2-1; tentatively, D is TRBD1 (5 bases). The germline V gene has CDR1 MGHRA and CDR2 YSYEKL. V shed 6 bases and J shed 7 bases, with 10 bases lying between them. The CDR3 is made up of 12 amino acids. Here the CDR3 DNA reads TGCGCCAGCAGGGAGAAGGGGAATGAGCAGTTCTTC. Its protein is CASREKGNEQFF.

The rearrangement links TRBV29-1 to TRBJ2-3, with TRBD2 as a possible D gene (5 bases). V lost 5 bases, J lost 2 bases, and 14 bases lay in between. Germline V gene data show CDR1 as SQVTM and CDR2 as ANQGSEA. CDR3 size: 14 residues. The CDR3: CSVRSGGFTDTQYF. The CDR3 DNA reads TGCAGCGTTCGGTCCGGAGGATTCACAGATACGCAGTATTTT.

The chain employs TRBV6-4 and TRBJ2-3; 12 nucleotides align to TRBD2. CDR3 size: 15 residues. Germline V gene data show CDR1 as MRHNA and CDR2 as SNTAGT. V shed 3 bases, J shed 9 bases, and the junction held 7 bases outside the gene matches. The CDR3 nucleotides are TGTGCCAGCAGTGAGTCTAGCGGGGGGGCCCTCACGCAGTATTTT. This translates into CASSESSGGALTQYF.

This chain joins TRBV18 and TRBJ2-7; 16 bases align to TRBD2. The V gene end was trimmed by 6 bases and the J gene end by 4 bases; junction bases not matched to a gene: 9. Germline CDR1 is KGHSH and CDR2 is LQKENI. The CDR3 has 17 residues. CDR3: CASSSTGLAGGEYEQYF. CDR3 bases: TGTGCCAGCTCGTCCACGGGACTAGCGGGAGGGGAATACGAGCAGTACTTC.

The chain joins TRBV2 to TRBJ2-7; weak D call: TRBD2 (5 bases). The CDR3 covers 15 residues. The V end lost 0 bases, the J end lost 2 bases, and 11 bases lay between the germline ends. CDR1 SNHLY and CDR2 FYNNEI come from the germline V gene. In DNA, the CDR3 is TGTGCCAGCAGTGAAGCGCTTACTAGGCCCTACGAGCAGTACTTC. Amino acid sequence: CASSEALTRPYEQYF.

This clone was found once. The rearrangement uses TRBV3-1 (or the pseudogene TRBV3-2) and TRBJ2-5; 9 bases fit TRBD1. This CDR3 spans 15 amino acids. Germline-derived CDR1 and CDR2 are LGHDT and YNNKEL (reference sequence). V trimming: 3 bases; J trimming: 4 bases; junction bases outside the gene matches: 6. The CDR3 nucleotides read TGTGCCAGCAGCCAGGAGGGGGGACAGGGAGAGACCCAGTACTTC. Translated: CASSQEGGQGETQYF.

The chain carries TRBV19 and TRBJ1-2, with D perhaps matching TRBD1 (5 bases). This CDR3 contains 17 residues. The V end was cut by 2 bases, the J end by 0 bases, with 16 bases between. Germline V gene sequence: CDR1 LNHDA, CDR2 SQIVND (reference sequence). The CDR3 sequence is CASSITPLTVPNYGYTF. CDR3 coding DNA: TGTGCCAGTAGTATAACCCCGCTGACAGTTCCTAACTATGGCTACACCTTC.

J is TRBJ1-3 and V is TRBV13, with TRBD1 matching 12 bases. V trimming: 3 bases; J trimming: 8 bases; junction bases outside the gene matches: 8. Germline V gene sequence: CDR1 PRHDT, CDR2 FYEKMQ (reference sequence). CDR3 length: 16 residues. The CDR3 region is CASSFTGTGGLYTIYF. The CDR3 nucleotides read TGTGCCAGCAGCTTCACCGGGACAGGGGGCTTATACACCATATATTTT.

The chain links TRBV2 to TRBJ2-7; no definite D call. Germline CDR1 reads SNHLY; CDR2 reads FYNNEI. V was trimmed by 3 bases and J by 3 bases, leaving 9 bases between them. The CDR3 runs to 13 residues. The CDR3 is CASSDWQRYEQYF. CDR3 nucleotide sequence: TGTGCCAGCAGTGACTGGCAGCGCTACGAGCAGTACTTC.

V gene TRBV6-5 combines with J gene TRBJ1-5, with 7 positions matching TRBD1. The ends lost 6 bases at V and 7 bases at J; junction bases unmatched: 9. The CDR3 runs 14 residues. In germline, CDR1 is MNHEY, CDR2 SVGAGI. The CDR3 sequence is CASRPRQGWQPQHF. CDR3 in DNA: TGTGCCAGCAGGCCCCGACAGGGATGGCAGCCCCAGCATTTT.

The chain has TRBV28 and TRBJ2-3, with D possibly being TRBD1 (6 bases). The CDR3 sequence is 14 residues long. The V and J ends lost 2 bases and 3 bases respectively, with 9 bases between them. Germline values: CDR1 MDHEN, CDR2 SYDVKM. CDR3 coding DNA: TGTGCCAGCAGTTTAGTTCAGGGGACAGATACGCAGTATTTT. Protein product: CASSLVQGTDTQYF.

The chain is built from TRBV6-5 and TRBJ1-1; a weak D match, TRBD1 (5 bases). Germline V gives CDR1 MNHEY, CDR2 SVGAGI. V was pared by 8 bases and J by 11 bases, with 27 bases between. This CDR3 comprises 15 residues. The CDR3 loop is CASSRPAGRPGGAFF. The CDR3 nucleotides read TGTGCCAGCTCCCGACCAGCAGGGCGGCCGGGAGGGGCTTTCTTT.

J is TRBJ1-5 and V is TRBV19; no reliable D call. Trimming took 9 bases from V and 0 from J, leaving 9 bases between them. The CDR3 totals 13 residues. Per germline, CDR1 LNHDA and CDR2 SQIVND (reference sequence). CDR3 sequence: CASQYISNQPQHF. CDR3 DNA: TGTGCCAGCCAGTATATTAGCAATCAGCCCCAGCATTTT.

In nucleotides, the CDR3 is TGTGCCAGCAGTCTTCCCCCTCGACTAGCGGGAATGGTAGGTAATGAGCAGTTCTTC. Amino acids: CASSLPPRLAGMVGNEQFF. This chain joins TRBV5-5 and TRBJ2-1; 11 positions match TRBD2. This CDR3 comprises 19 residues. Germline assignment: CDR1 SGHKS and CDR2 YYEKEE (reference sequence). The V segment lost 5 bases and the J segment 7 bases; nucleotides outside the gene matches: 20.

This clone showed up just a few times. The genes are TRBV28 and TRBJ1-5, with 7 bases identical to TRBD1. There are 17 residues in the CDR3. Trimming took 5 bases from V and 5 from J; bases not matched to a gene: 15. Looked up from germline, CDR1 is MDHEN and CDR2 is SYDVKM. This CDR3 reads CASSPLGQAATYQPQHF. CDR3 bases: TGTGCCAGCAGTCCGCTCGGACAGGCGGCTACTTATCAGCCCCAGCATTTT.

The gene calls are TRBV28 and TRBJ1-2, with TRBD1 as a possible D gene (6 bases). V lost 3 bases, J lost 6 bases, and 14 bases lay in between. Germline lookup yields CDR1 MDHEN and CDR2 SYDVKM. The length of the CDR3 is 14 residues. The CDR3: CASSFPRTDDGYTF. In DNA, the CDR3 is TGTGCCAGCAGTTTCCCTAGGACAGATGATGGCTACACCTTC.